These 16 T cell receptor beta chains share one sample of origin, sequenced in a study of T cells after yellow fever vaccination. Each CDR3 protein is one row after TCRdb ran MiXCR on the 5' RACE reads. The table includes around 550,000 distinct CDR3 sequences, over 15% detected once. Sequencing used PBMCs, obtained 15 days after the yellow fever booster vaccination. The receptors come from a man younger than 40 who received the YFV17D yellow fever vaccine.

The chain carries TRBV5-1 and TRBJ2-2; 9 bases match TRBD2. The junction had 13 bases not matched to a gene; V was cut back by 4 bases and J by 0 bases. Germline V lookup: CDR1 SGHRS, CDR2 YFSETQ. The CDR3 covers 19 residues. The CDR3 loop reads CASSARSSGRTANTGELFF. The CDR3 DNA reads TGCGCCAGCAGCGCTCGAAGTAGCGGGAGAACAGCGAACACCGGGGAGCTGTTTTTT.

This chain connects TRBV6-5 to TRBJ1-2, with D perhaps matching TRBD1 (6 bases). The CDR3 spans 14 residues. V lost 5 bases and J 6 bases, leaving 16 bases between the germline ends. Germline CDR1 MNHEY, CDR2 SVGAGI. In nucleotides, the CDR3 is TGTGCCAGCAGTATACCCGGGGGGGCCGATGGCTACACCTTC. As protein: CASSIPGGADGYTF.

This clonotype was picked up a small number of times. CDR3 in DNA: TGTGCCAGCAGCCAACCCATGTTGAATGGGAGGGGAAATGAGCAGTTCTTC. Translation gives CASSQPMLNGRGNEQFF. V is TRBV3-1 and J is TRBJ2-1; TRBD2 agrees at 7 bases. V lost 2 bases and J lost 7; bases outside the gene matches: 14. The CDR3 totals 17 residues. The germline V gene has CDR1 LGHDT and CDR2 YNNKEL (reference sequence).

This clonotype was counted between two and nine times. This chain joins TRBV20-1 and TRBJ2-3; 12 positions match TRBD2. Germline CDR1 DFQATT, CDR2 SNEGSKA (reference sequence). With 5 bases clipped from V and 5 bases from J, the junction kept 8 bases outside the gene matches. This CDR3 is 15 amino acids long. In nucleotides, the CDR3 is TGCAGTGCTCCTAGACTAGCGGGAGTGAAAGATACGCAGTATTTT. As protein: CSAPRLAGVKDTQYF.

This clonotype was seen a handful of times. This rearrangement joins TRBV28 to TRBJ2-2, with TRBD2 identical over 9 bases. Germline CDR1 reads MDHEN; CDR2 reads SYDVKM. The CDR3 consists of 14 residues. With 10 bases clipped from V and 5 bases from J, the junction kept 8 bases outside the gene matches. The CDR3 coding sequence is TGTGCCATGAGGGGTAGCGGGAGTACCGGGGAGCTGTTTTTT. This codes for CAMRGSGSTGELFF.

The chain combines TRBV20-1 with TRBJ2-1; 8 bases agree with TRBD2. The V gene end was trimmed by 8 bases and the J gene end by 2 bases; junction bases not matched to a gene: 8. From germline, CDR1 is DFQATT and CDR2 SNEGSKA (reference sequence). The CDR3 consists of 14 residues. The CDR3: CSPVISGTYNEQFF. CDR3 bases: TGCAGTCCCGTGATTAGCGGGACCTACAATGAGCAGTTCTTC.

J is TRBJ2-1 and V is TRBV7-2; tentative D call: TRBD2 (5 bases). Germline CDR1 reads SGHTA; CDR2 reads FQGNSA. This CDR3 is 15 amino acids long. Trimming shortened V by 2 bases and J by 1 base, and 9 bases separated the two germline ends. The CDR3 loop reads CASSLFRGSYNEQFF. CDR3 nucleotide sequence: TGTGCCAGCAGCTTATTCCGGGGATCCTACAATGAGCAGTTCTTC.

Only a few counts were recorded for this clonotype. The chain recombines TRBV29-1 with TRBJ2-1; D perhaps matches TRBD1 (7 bases). Trimming pared 8 bases from V and 8 bases from J, leaving 19 bases between. Germline CDR1 is SQVTM and CDR2 is ANQGSEA. CDR3 length equals 13 residues. The DNA for the CDR3 is TGCAGCACCGGGACAGCGTGGGGGGATGAGCAGTTCTTC. This codes for CSTGTAWGDEQFF.

This chain uses TRBV7-2 with TRBJ2-7, with 10 bases identical to TRBD2. After removal of 8 bases from V and 4 bases from J, the junction contained 8 bases not matched to a gene. CDR3 length: 14 residues. The germline V gene has CDR1 SGHTA and CDR2 FQGNSA. In DNA, the CDR3 is TGTGCCAGCCAACTAGCGGGAACGAAGTACGAGCAGTACTTC. Its translation: CASQLAGTKYEQYF.

This clonotype was counted between two and nine times. The gene calls are TRBV2 and TRBJ1-2; D is undetermined. Deletions cut 6 bases from V and 4 bases from J, with 12 bases between. This CDR3 has 13 amino acids. Germline V CDR1 and CDR2: SNHLY, FYNNEI. The CDR3 spells CASRAAEAYGYTF. The CDR3 region has the DNA TGTGCCAGCAGAGCTGCGGAGGCCTATGGCTACACCTTC.

The V and J genes are TRBV5-5 and TRBJ2-3; 8 positions match TRBD2. V was pared by 5 bases and J by 4 bases, with 15 bases of the junction left unmatched. Germline CDR1 SGHKS, CDR2 YYEKEE (reference sequence). The length of the CDR3 is 17 residues. The CDR3 DNA is TGTGCCAGCAGACGGGGAGGGGCGGGAGGATGGGCAGATACGCAGTATTTT. Translated: CASRRGGAGGWADTQYF.

The chain carries TRBV12-2 and TRBJ2-7; the table's D call, TRBD1, has no DNA check behind it. TRBV12-2 is noted as a pseudogene. This CDR3 is 15 amino acids long. CDR3 in DNA: TGTGCAAGTCGCCACCCTTCGGACAGGACCTACGAGCAGTACTTC. Protein sequence: CASRHPSDRTYEQYF.

V and J are TRBV5-1 and TRBJ2-5; no clear D gene. The CDR3 spans 14 residues. The V gene lost 3 bases and the J gene lost 4 bases, with 13 bases spanning the gap. CDR1 SGHRS and CDR2 YFSETQ come from the germline V gene. DNA for the CDR3: TGCGCCAGCAGCTCCCACACCATCCGAGAGACCCAGTACTTC. Amino acids: CASSSHTIRETQYF.

Written as DNA, the CDR3 is TGTGCCAGCAGTTTATACAGGGGGAGTACAGATACGCAGTATTTT. It translates to CASSLYRGSTDTQYF. The V and J genes are TRBV7-2 and TRBJ2-3; 8 bases map to TRBD1. This CDR3 comprises 15 residues. V was clipped by 6 bases and J by 3 bases; unmatched bases: 8. From germline, CDR1 is SGHTA and CDR2 FQGNSA.

This clonotype was picked up a small number of times. The chain combines TRBV6-2 or TRBV6-3 with TRBJ2-5; 9 bases fit TRBD1. CDR3 length: 14 amino acids. Germline lookup yields CDR1 MNHEY and CDR2 SVGEGT. The trim removed 6 bases at V and 6 bases at J, leaving 8 bases unmatched. The CDR3 region has the DNA TGTGCCAGCAGACGAGGGACAGGGAGAAAGACCCAGTACTTC. It codes for CASRRGTGRKTQYF.

This clonotype was detected a few times. The chain links TRBV4-3 to TRBJ2-3; 10 nucleotides agree with TRBD1. This CDR3 comprises 19 residues. V dropped 2 bases and J dropped 0; count of bases not matched to a gene: 11. Germline V CDR1 and CDR2: LGHNA, YSLEER. The CDR3 protein is CASSQLLGGTGASTDTQYF. DNA for the CDR3: TGCGCCAGCAGCCAACTTTTGGGAGGGACAGGGGCCAGCACAGATACGCAGTATTTT.